This entry lists 21 T cell receptor beta chains sequenced from one sample in a study of identical twins. MiXCR was run by TCRdb on the 5' RACE reads, yielding one entry per CDR3 protein. The sample yields 450,000 to 650,000 distinct CDR3 sequences, roughly 9.9% seen once. This sample also belongs to another study, concerning yellow fever vaccine responses in identical twins.

What was sequenced was PBMCs. The source of these receptors is a woman aged 18 to 35 in good health.

At least ten counts were recorded for this clonotype. The genes are TRBV7-2 and TRBJ2-2; no clear D. V lost 1 base to trimming and J lost 1 base, with 10 bases between them. CDR1 is SGHTA and CDR2 is FQGNSA in the germline V gene. The CDR3 runs 16 residues. The CDR3 sequence: CASSLDAGLNTGELFF. For the CDR3, the DNA is TGTGCCAGCAGCTTAGACGCTGGGTTGAACACCGGGGAGCTGTTTTTT.

The chain is built from TRBV5-5 and TRBJ2-5; 8 bases agree with TRBD1. There are 15 residues in the CDR3. Germline lookup yields CDR1 SGHKS and CDR2 YYEKEE (reference sequence). The ends lost 1 base at V and 3 bases at J; junction bases unmatched: 5. CDR3 loop: CASSLTGGSEETQYF. The CDR3 DNA reads TGTGCCAGCAGCTTGACAGGGGGATCCGAAGAGACCCAGTACTTC.

The chain couples TRBV3-1 to TRBJ2-5, with 9 bases fitting TRBD2. Germline V gives CDR1 LGHDT, CDR2 YNNKEL (reference sequence). V lost 4 bases and J lost 5; bases outside the gene matches: 20. The CDR3 has 19 residues. The CDR3 DNA follows: TGTGCCAGCAGCCCAATACGTAACCACGCGCTAGCGGGGCTGGAGACCCAGTACTTC. Translating it yields CASSPIRNHALAGLETQYF.

The table lists this clonotype with a few counts. The chain couples TRBV4-2 to TRBJ2-1; 11 bases map to TRBD1. The CDR3 extends over 14 amino acids. Per the germline V gene, CDR1 is LGHNA and CDR2 is YNFKEQ. With 9 bases clipped from V and 7 bases from J, the junction kept 8 bases outside the gene matches. The CDR3 coding sequence is TGTGCCAGTCGCGCCGGGACAGGGGGGAATGAGCAGTTCTTC. This encodes CASRAGTGGNEQFF.

V usage is TRBV27 and J usage is TRBJ2-5, with D perhaps assigned TRBD1 or TRBD2 (6 bases each). CDR3 length: 15 residues. Trimming took off 1 base at V and 5 bases at J, with 14 bases between the two ends. Germline CDR1 and CDR2: MNHEY and SMNVEV (reference sequence). CDR3 DNA sequence: TGTGCCAGCAGTTTATTCTTGGGGGGCGGGGAGACCCAGTACTTC. Translation: CASSLFLGGGETQYF.

This chain connects TRBV20-1 to TRBJ1-5; 7 bases fit TRBD1. Germline loops: CDR1 DFQATT, CDR2 SNEGSKA (reference sequence). This CDR3 contains 13 residues. V lost 6 bases, J lost 5 bases, and 7 bases stayed unmatched. The CDR3 sequence: CSARQGGYQPQHF. CDR3 coding DNA: TGCAGTGCAAGACAGGGTGGCTATCAGCCCCAGCATTTT.

The sample holds many counts of this clonotype. V usage is TRBV5-1 and J usage is TRBJ2-3; D remains unclear. The V gene lost 5 bases and the J gene lost 6 bases, with 19 bases spanning the gap. The CDR3 loop spans 15 amino acids. Germline CDR1 is SGHRS and CDR2 is YFSETQ. CDR3 in DNA: TGCGCCAGCAGAGGAGCAGGCCTCATTTTGGATACGCAGTATTTT. The encoded protein is CASRGAGLILDTQYF. Full variable domain (missing parts from reference TRBV5-1 and TRBJ2-3): KAGVTQTPRYLIKTRGQQVTLSCSPISGHRSVSWYQQTPGQGLQFLFEYFSETQRNKGNFPGRFSGRQFSNSRSEMNVSTLELGDSALYLCASRGAGLILDTQYFGPGTRLTVL.

This clonotype occurred a few times. The chain uses TRBV5-5 and TRBJ2-2; tentative D call: TRBD2 (6 bases). Trimming removed 7 bases at V and 1 base at J, with 14 bases between. Per the germline V gene, CDR1 is SGHKS and CDR2 is YYEKEE (reference sequence). The CDR3 runs 15 residues. This CDR3 is CASSPRERNTGELFF. The CDR3 nucleotides read TGTGCCAGCTCCCCTCGGGAGCGGAACACCGGGGAGCTGTTTTTT.

The chain recombines TRBV20-1 with TRBJ2-1, with TRBD2 matching 13 bases. Trimming cost V 6 bases and J 14 bases; bases outside gene matches: 7. The CDR3 contains 12 residues. CDR1 and CDR2 from the germline V gene are DFQATT and SNEGSKA (reference sequence). Here the CDR3 reads CSARGLAGSEFF. The DNA for the CDR3 is TGCAGTGCCAGGGGACTAGCGGGGTCTGAGTTCTTC.

This clonotype occurred many times. This chain links TRBV5-1 with TRBJ2-1, with 14 bases fitting TRBD2. CDR3 size: 15 residues. The V segment lost 5 bases and the J segment 6 bases; nucleotides outside the gene matches: 4. Germline V gives CDR1 SGHRS, CDR2 YFSETQ. The CDR3 nucleotides are TGCGCCAGCAGACTTGGACTAGCGGGAGGCAATGAGCAGTTCTTC. It yields the protein CASRLGLAGGNEQFF.

The chain couples TRBV2 to TRBJ2-7, with 8 nucleotides matching TRBD2. Germline CDR1 is SNHLY and CDR2 is FYNNEI. This CDR3 is built from 13 residues. The V gene end was trimmed by 10 bases and the J gene end by 4 bases; junction bases not matched to a gene: 9. CDR3 nucleotide sequence: TGTGCCACAGCCGTAGCGGGGATGTACGAGCAGTACTTC. It specifies CATAVAGMYEQYF. The variable domain in full, with the rest retrieved from reference TRBV2 and TRBJ2-7, is EPEVTQTPSHQVTQMGQEVILRCVPISNHLYFYWYRQILGQKVEFLVSFYNNEISEKSEIFDDQFSVERPDGSNFTLKIRSTKLEDSAMYFCATAVAGMYEQYFGPGTRLTVT.

This clonotype was counted many times. V is TRBV29-1 and J is TRBJ2-7; D uncertain. Germline lookup yields CDR1 SQVTM and CDR2 ANQGSEA. The CDR3 loop spans 12 amino acids. V was trimmed by 2 bases and J by 0 bases, leaving 5 bases between them. Here the CDR3 DNA reads TGCAGCGTTGAAAGTGCCTCCTACGAGCAGTACTTC. The encoded protein is CSVESASYEQYF.

This clonotype turned up a few times. The gene calls are TRBV7-9 and TRBJ2-7; perhaps TRBD1 as D (6 bases). The V end was cut by 7 bases, the J end by 5 bases, with 15 bases between. The germline V gene encodes CDR1 SEHNR and CDR2 FQNEAQ (reference sequence). This CDR3 has 13 residues. The CDR3 bases are TGTGCCAGCACCCTCACAGGGACCGACGAGCAGTACTTC. Its protein is CASTLTGTDEQYF.

The rearrangement uses TRBV4-2 and TRBJ2-7; D perhaps matches TRBD2 (6 bases). CDR1 is LGHNA, CDR2 YNFKEQ, per germline. Trimming took 0 bases from V and 3 from J, leaving 15 bases between them. CDR3 length: 16 amino acids. In DNA, the CDR3 is TGTGCCAGCAGCCAAGAAGGCGGGGATCCGGGCTACGAGCAGTACTTC. Translating it yields CASSQEGGDPGYEQYF.

This clonotype has at least ten counts. The chain couples TRBV11-2 to TRBJ2-3, with 9 bases fitting TRBD2. This CDR3 is built from 17 residues. Germline CDR1 reads SGHAT; CDR2 reads FQNNGV. J lost 2 bases, V lost 2 bases, and 8 bases had no gene match. CDR3 protein: CASSLPPGTSITDTQYF. The CDR3 DNA reads as TGTGCCAGCAGCTTACCCCCCGGGACTAGCATCACAGATACGCAGTATTTT.

CDR3 sequence reads: CASSPIQTAYSYEQYF. The CDR3 DNA reads as TGTGCCAGCAGCCCAATCCAGACAGCGTACTCCTACGAGCAGTACTTC. The chain recombines TRBV7-3 with TRBJ2-7, with D possibly TRBD1 on 5 matching bases. Germline lookup yields CDR1 SGHTA and CDR2 FQGTGA. Trimming took off 5 bases at V and 0 bases at J, with 17 bases between the two ends. The CDR3 extends over 16 amino acids.

This clonotype was seen repeatedly, ten times or more. This chain joins TRBV20-1 and TRBJ2-3; 8 bases are shared with TRBD2. Germline V gene data show CDR1 as DFQATT and CDR2 as SNEGSKA (reference sequence). Trimming removed 3 bases from V and 2 bases from J; junction bases left unmatched: 4. The CDR3 sequence is 14 residues long. The CDR3 loop is CSASVSGTTDTQYF. CDR3 coding DNA: TGCAGTGCTAGCGTTAGCGGGACCACAGATACGCAGTATTTT.

This clonotype was picked up many times. V is TRBV12-3 or TRBV12-4 and J is TRBJ2-2; D gene unclear. Trimming pared 4 bases from V and 1 base from J, leaving 7 bases between. The CDR3 consists of 14 residues. The CDR3 DNA is TGTGCCAGCAGTTATTACAGGAACACCGGGGAGCTGTTTTTT. Translating it yields CASSYYRNTGELFF.

Ten or more counts support this clonotype. The chain employs TRBV12-3 or TRBV12-4 and TRBJ2-1, with D unresolved. This CDR3 region has 11 residues. The ends were cut back, 4 bases at V and 8 bases at J, with 6 bases in the middle. As DNA, the CDR3 is TGTGCCAGCAGTTCCTGGGATGAGCAGTTCTTC. Its protein product is CASSSWDEQFF.

This chain links TRBV7-6 with TRBJ2-7; 9 bases are a match to TRBD1. Germline V gives CDR1 SGHVS, CDR2 FNYEAQ. Unmatched junction bases numbered 10, after V lost 3 bases and J lost 1 base. The CDR3 contains 17 residues. The CDR3 is CASSLVTTGGKSYEQYF. CDR3 bases: TGTGCCAGCAGCTTGGTGACTACAGGGGGCAAATCCTACGAGCAGTACTTC.

This clonotype was seen at least ten times. The chain couples TRBV18 to TRBJ2-1; D remains ambiguous. Germline CDR1 is KGHSH and CDR2 is LQKENI. V dropped 3 bases and J dropped 2 bases, with 5 bases sitting between them. CDR3 size: 13 residues. Here the CDR3 reads CASSPTTYNEQFF. The DNA for the CDR3 is TGTGCCAGCTCACCTACGACCTACAATGAGCAGTTCTTC.